This T cell receptor beta chain is drawn from a study of blood T cell repertoires in COVID-19. As for the study in general: Spain, Italy and the United States supplied samples that represented acute and convalescent COVID-19. The analysed material was cDNA or gDNA that came from T cells, B-cell-depleted T cells, or PBMCs.

Per the study methods: Reference gene primer amplification yielded estimated nucleated cell counts. Only in-frame clones appear in the TCRdb table, and some are missing; sequencing was by immunoSEQ multiplex PCR. V, J and clone size were drawn from that table, and D and trimming were deduced from the DNA. Of almost 20,000 clones listed, about 92% are singletons. This clonotype was obtained from a woman aged 45-59 years with active COVID-19. Sequenced: peripheral blood.

The CDR3 DNA reads as TGTGCCTGGGGGACAGGGGGCGGAAACACCATATATTTT. The encoded protein is CAWGTGGGNTIYF. The rearrangement uses TRBV30 and TRBJ1-3; 12 bases align to TRBD1. The CDR3 is 13 amino acids. J gave up 4 bases and V 5 bases, and 0 bases lay outside the gene matches. In germline, CDR1 is GTSNPN, CDR2 SVGIG (reference sequence).